This T cell receptor (beta chain) was found in a study of PD-1 and CTLA-4 blockade in melanoma. Per germline, CDR1 MNHNS and CDR2 SASEGT. The CDR3 totals 17 residues. The ends were cut back, 6 bases at V and 0 bases at J, with 20 bases in the middle. Repertoires were generated with immunoSEQ multiplex PCR, while TCRdb's copy carries only in-frame clones and drops some. Of about 31,000 clones in the sample, less than 90% were seen once. This clonotype was sampled from a human donor with melanoma. The specimen was CD8+ T cells from peripheral blood, collected from a patient given anti-PD-1 treatment. The chain recombines TRBV6-1 with TRBJ1-1; unclear D gene. The CDR3 nucleotides read TGTGCCAGCAGGGAAAGGATTAACAGCCCCTTGAACACTGAAGCTTTCTTT. This gives the protein CASRERINSPLNTEAFF.